Below, 21 T cell receptor beta chains from the same sample are listed, as sequenced in a study of blood T cell repertoires in COVID-19. The table came from immunoSEQ multiplex PCR; TCRdb's copy has only in-frame clones and leaves some out. The sample lists roughly 200,000 clones; about 85% were seen once. Sequences were obtained from peripheral blood. The receptors shown here come from an elderly woman with acute or convalescent COVID-19.

This clone was detected only once. V is TRBV7-9 and J is TRBJ2-3, with 10 bases fitting TRBD2. This CDR3 comprises 14 residues. Germline V gene lookup returns CDR1 SEHNR and CDR2 FQNEAQ (reference sequence). J was trimmed by 5 bases and V by 1 base; bases with no gene match: 0. DNA for the CDR3: TGTGCCAGCAGCTTAGGACTAGCGGGAGATACGCAGTATTTT. It yields the protein CASSLGLAGDTQYF.

The chain combines TRBV7-8 with TRBJ1-1; TRBD1 might be the D (5 bases). The CDR3 has 12 residues. Germline CDR1 is SGHVS and CDR2 is FQNEAQ. V lost 5 bases to trimming and J lost 8 bases, with 12 bases between them. As DNA, the CDR3 is TGTGCCAGCAGCCTCCAGACAGACGAAGCTTTCTTT. Protein product: CASSLQTDEAFF.

The CDR3: CATSEANEQFF. The DNA for the CDR3 is TGTGCCACCAGCGAAGCAAATGAGCAGTTCTTC. The chain employs TRBV24-1 and TRBJ2-1; no definite D call. Trimming removed 7 bases at V and 7 bases at J, with 7 bases between. Germline V gene sequence: CDR1 KGHDR, CDR2 SFDVKD. CDR3 length equals 11 residues.

CDR3 residues: CATTGDRGPTGVGYTF. For the CDR3, the DNA is TGCGCCACGACGGGGGACAGGGGCCCGACTGGGGTTGGCTACACCTTC. The chain carries TRBV4-1 and TRBJ1-2; 10 positions agree with TRBD1. The CDR3 loop spans 16 amino acids. Trimming took 10 bases from V and 7 from J; bases not matched to a gene: 18. Germline V CDR1 and CDR2: MGHRA, YSYEKL.

V usage is TRBV6-2 or TRBV6-3 and J usage is TRBJ2-3; 7 bases fit TRBD2. The CDR3 length is 14 residues. In germline, CDR1 is MNHEY, CDR2 SVGEGT. J lost 4 bases, V lost 4 bases, and 5 bases had no gene match. The CDR3 sequence is CASSFRLAADTQYF. The CDR3 DNA reads as TGTGCCAGCAGTTTTAGACTAGCAGCAGATACGCAGTATTTT.

In its sample, this clone was seen once. The chain recombines TRBV3-1 (or the pseudogene TRBV3-2) with TRBJ2-5; D perhaps matches TRBD2 (6 bases). This CDR3 is built from 16 residues. Germline CDR1 is LGHDT and CDR2 is YNNKEL (reference sequence). Trimming pared 3 bases from V and 4 bases from J, leaving 18 bases between. CDR3 amino acids: CASSQTGTYPAETQYF. In nucleotides, the CDR3 is TGTGCCAGCAGCCAGACTGGGACTTACCCCGCAGAGACCCAGTACTTC.

This chain joins TRBV5-4 and TRBJ2-2, with TRBD2 identical over 9 bases. Germline V gene data show CDR1 as SGHNT and CDR2 as YYREEE (reference sequence). The CDR3 runs 16 residues. Losses at the gene ends were 4 bases for V and 6 bases for J; bases not matched to a gene: 10. The CDR3 is CASSRGGRAWAGELFF. In DNA, the CDR3 is TGTGCCAGCAGCCGCGGCGGGAGGGCCTGGGCCGGGGAGCTGTTTTTT.

The chain combines TRBV11-2 with TRBJ1-1; 7 nucleotides line up with TRBD1. Germline CDR1 SGHAT, CDR2 FQNNGV. J gave up 4 bases and V 6 bases, and 5 bases lay outside the gene matches. This CDR3 contains 13 residues. Here the CDR3 reads CASSGTGVTEAFF. DNA for the CDR3: TGTGCCAGCAGTGGCACAGGGGTCACTGAAGCTTTCTTT.

The rearrangement uses TRBV3-1 (or the pseudogene TRBV3-2) and TRBJ2-5, with D tentatively TRBD1 (6 bases). CDR3 size: 14 residues. V gave up 4 bases and J gave up 3 bases, with 12 bases separating them. Germline V gives CDR1 LGHDT, CDR2 YNNKEL (reference sequence). The CDR3: CASSRQAFKETQYF. CDR3 coding DNA: TGTGCCAGCAGCCGACAGGCCTTCAAAGAGACCCAGTACTTC.

This chain joins TRBV5-8 and TRBJ2-3; 10 bases agree with TRBD2. CDR1 and CDR2 (germline): SGHTS, YDEGEE. The CDR3 is made up of 14 amino acids. V shed 4 bases, J shed 1 base, and the junction held 0 bases outside the gene matches. The CDR3 nucleotides are TGTGCCAGCAGCGGGACTAGCGGCACAGATACGCAGTATTTT. Encoded protein: CASSGTSGTDTQYF.

The chain recombines TRBV5-4 with TRBJ2-2, with D perhaps TRBD2 (6 bases). Trimming shortened V by 7 bases and J by 7 bases, and 17 bases separated the two germline ends. Germline CDR1 and CDR2: SGHNT and YYREEE (reference sequence). This CDR3 region has 14 residues. The CDR3 region is CASSPSRTNGELFF. CDR3 in DNA: TGTGCCAGCTCCCCTTCGAGGACTAACGGGGAGCTGTTTTTT.

The table lists this clone with a few counts. J is TRBJ1-2 and V is TRBV2; D is perhaps TRBD1 (5 bases). The CDR3 runs to 14 residues. Looked up from germline, CDR1 is SNHLY and CDR2 is FYNNEI. The V end lost 6 bases, the J end lost 8 bases, and 19 bases lay between the germline ends. In nucleotides, the CDR3 is TGTGCCAGCAGCTCATACCAGGGATCTTTCGGCTACACCTTC. Translated, it gives CASSSYQGSFGYTF.

The gene calls are TRBV3-1 (or the pseudogene TRBV3-2) and TRBJ2-5, with D perhaps matching TRBD2 (5 bases). V lost 4 bases, J lost 0 bases, and 6 bases lay in between. The V gene's germline CDR1 is LGHDT and CDR2 YNNKEL (reference sequence). The CDR3 sequence is 13 residues long. CDR3 sequence reads: CASSRGYQETQYF. CDR3 in DNA: TGTGCCAGCAGCCGCGGGTACCAAGAGACCCAGTACTTC.

The V call is TRBV7-9, the J call TRBJ1-1; TRBD1 is a possible D gene (6 bases). Germline CDR1 is SEHNR and CDR2 is FQNEAQ (reference sequence). Trimming took 2 bases from V and 0 from J, leaving 16 bases between them. This CDR3 comprises 17 residues. This CDR3 reads CASSLTIRGSMNTEAFF. The CDR3 DNA follows: TGTGCCAGCAGCTTAACGATCAGGGGCTCAATGAACACTGAAGCTTTCTTT. The full variable domain, with the rest looked up from reference TRBV7-9 and TRBJ1-1, is DTGVSQNPRHKITKRGQNVTFRCDPISEHNRLYWYRQTLGQGPEFLTYFQNEAQLEKSRLLSDRFSAERPKGSFSTLEIQRTEQGDSAMYLCASSLTIRGSMNTEAFFGQGTRLTVV.

V and J are TRBV6-2 or TRBV6-3 and TRBJ2-7; TRBD2 agrees at 12 bases. This CDR3 comprises 15 residues. Germline trimming cut 5 bases from V and 1 base from J; bases unmatched to any gene: 3. Per germline, CDR1 MNHEY and CDR2 SVGEGT. The CDR3 DNA reads TGTGCCAGCAGTGAGGGACTAGCGGGTTCCTACGAGCAGTACTTC. Translated, it gives CASSEGLAGSYEQYF.

The V call is TRBV4-2, the J call TRBJ2-7, with TRBD2 as a possible D gene (5 bases). The V end was cut by 4 bases, the J end by 5 bases, with 33 bases between. The CDR3 is made up of 20 amino acids. From germline, CDR1 is LGHNA and CDR2 YNFKEQ. CDR3 DNA sequence: TGTGCCAGCAGCCCGCAACCTAAGAGATCGGACTCATCCCAAGATCACGAGCAGTACTTC. Its translation: CASSPQPKRSDSSQDHEQYF.

This clone appeared a single time. The V and J genes are TRBV30 and TRBJ2-7; D gene unclear. The germline gives CDR1 GTSNPN, CDR2 SVGIG (reference sequence). V shed 0 bases and J shed 6 bases, with 9 bases lying between them. This CDR3 spans 12 amino acids. CDR3 region: CAWSVNRGEQYF. CDR3 DNA sequence: TGTGCCTGGAGTGTAAACCGAGGCGAGCAGTACTTC.

J is TRBJ1-4 and V is TRBV9, with 7 nucleotides matching TRBD1. Germline lookup yields CDR1 SGDLS and CDR2 YYNGEE. This CDR3 has 15 residues. Unmatched junction bases numbered 7, after V lost 1 base and J lost 7 bases. CDR3 DNA: TGTGCCAGCAGCGTATTAAGGGGGCAGGGTGAAAAACTGTTTTTT. It yields the protein CASSVLRGQGEKLFF. The full variable domain, with the rest looked up from reference TRBV9 and TRBJ1-4, is DSGVTQTPKHLITATGQRVTLRCSPRSGDLSVYWYQQSLDQGLQFLIQYYNGEERAKGNILERFSAQQFPDLHSELNLSSLELGDSALYFCASSVLRGQGEKLFFGSGTQLSVL.

This clone was seen many times. The V gene is TRBV24-1, the J gene TRBJ2-3; 8 bases are a match to TRBD1. There are 15 residues in the CDR3. V gave up 6 bases and J gave up 0 bases; unmatched junction bases: 4. Germline CDR1 reads KGHDR; CDR2 reads SFDVKD. CDR3 DNA: TGTGCCACCAGTCGCGGACAGGGTAGCACAGATACGCAGTATTTT. The encoded protein is CATSRGQGSTDTQYF.

The chain combines TRBV5-5 with TRBJ1-2; D is perhaps TRBD1 (6 bases). CDR3 length: 15 amino acids. Between the trimmed V and J ends, which lost 0 bases and 7 bases, there was a span of 16 bases. From germline, CDR1 is SGHKS and CDR2 YYEKEE (reference sequence). The CDR3 loop reads CASSLAGALGLGYTF. DNA for the CDR3: TGTGCCAGCAGCTTGGCAGGGGCGCTTGGGCTTGGCTACACCTTC.

As DNA, the CDR3 is TGTGCCAGCAGCGTAGGGCGGGACAGATCGTGGGAGCAGTACTTC. It encodes CASSVGRDRSWEQYF. The chain uses TRBV9 and TRBJ2-7; TRBD1 might be the D (7 bases). CDR3 size: 15 residues. CDR1 is SGDLS and CDR2 is YYNGEE in the germline V gene. Trimming left V 0 bases short and J 7 bases short, with 17 bases between.